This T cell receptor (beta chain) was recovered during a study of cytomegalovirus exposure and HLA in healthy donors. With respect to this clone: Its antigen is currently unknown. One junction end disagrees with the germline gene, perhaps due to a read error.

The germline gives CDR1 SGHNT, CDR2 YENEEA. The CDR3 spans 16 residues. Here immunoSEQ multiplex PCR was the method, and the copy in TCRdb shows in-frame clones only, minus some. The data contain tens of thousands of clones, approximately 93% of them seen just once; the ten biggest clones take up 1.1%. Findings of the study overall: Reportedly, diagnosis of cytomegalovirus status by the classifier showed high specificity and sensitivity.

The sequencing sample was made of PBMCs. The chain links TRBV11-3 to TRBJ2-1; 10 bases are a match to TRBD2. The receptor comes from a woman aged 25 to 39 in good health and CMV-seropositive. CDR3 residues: CASSLGTSGSFNEQFF. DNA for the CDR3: TGTGCCAGCAGCTTAGGGACTAGCGGATCCTTCAATGAGCAGTTCTTC.